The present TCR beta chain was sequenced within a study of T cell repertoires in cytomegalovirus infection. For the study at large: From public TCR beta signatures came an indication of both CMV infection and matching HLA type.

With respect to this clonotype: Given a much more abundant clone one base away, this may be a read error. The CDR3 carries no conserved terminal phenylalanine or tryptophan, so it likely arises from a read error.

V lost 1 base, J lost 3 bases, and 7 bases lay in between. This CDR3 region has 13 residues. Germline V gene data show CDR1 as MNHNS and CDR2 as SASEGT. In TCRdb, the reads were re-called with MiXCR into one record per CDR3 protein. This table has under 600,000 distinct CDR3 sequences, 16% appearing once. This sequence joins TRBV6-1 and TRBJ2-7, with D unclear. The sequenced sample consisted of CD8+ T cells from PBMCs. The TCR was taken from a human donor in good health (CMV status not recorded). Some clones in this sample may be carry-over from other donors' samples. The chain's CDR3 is CASSEVTNYEQYL. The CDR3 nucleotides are TGTGCCAGCAGTGAAGTAACGAACTACGAGCAGTACTTA.